This T cell receptor beta chain stems from a study of shared clonotypes between healthy human individuals. Study-level results: In contrast to clonotypes shared by all four donors, non-shared clonotypes had lower generation probabilities.

Execution of the assay was at deep level. Every subset's genomic DNA went evenly onto several immunoSEQ plates. This table comes from immunoSEQ multiplex PCR, and its TCRdb copy is limited to in-frame clones, with some not included. The table lists about 1 million clones, 75% of them singletons. Trimming took 5 bases from V and 0 from J, leaving 14 bases between them. This CDR3 is 15 amino acids long. The germline V gene encodes CDR1 LGHNT and CDR2 FRNRAP. A remark on this clone: Its matching antigen is unknown.

The source material was memory CD4+ T cells sorted from blood. Subset defined: CD45RA-negative fraction. The receptor was isolated from a man between 18 and 35 years old in good health. The rearrangement joins TRBV12-5 to TRBJ2-7, with D possibly matching TRBD1 (6 bases). The chain's CDR3 is CASGPDRGFSYEQYF. The CDR3 DNA is TGTGCTAGTGGTCCGGACAGAGGATTCTCCTACGAGCAGTACTTC.